This T cell receptor beta chain was recovered during a study of vaccination effects on CD4 cells after COVID-19. Looking at the study overall: There were a few convalescent patients sampled both early and late after vaccination.

Clones were sequenced by immunoSEQ multiplex PCR, and TCRdb holds only the in-frame ones, with some missing. The sample has roughly 16,000 clones; about four fifths are singletons. Germline V CDR1 and CDR2: LNHNV, YYDKDF (reference sequence). The CDR3 contains 12 residues. The germline V and J ends were trimmed by 1 base and 5 bases, with 5 bases remaining between them. Points on this clone: Its antigen is currently unknown.

CD4+ T cells specific for antigen were expanded with viral peptide pools by the ViraFEST assay before sequencing. An approximately 10-day culture period preceded the isolation of CD4+ T cells. Convalescent patients had PCR-confirmed SARS-CoV-2 infection between March and December 2020. Everyone in the study got two shots of either the BNT162b2 or mRNA-1273 vaccine. In the cultures, half the medium was exchanged for IL-2 medium on days 3 and 7. Study-wide findings and caveats: Late post-vaccination samples showed marked contraction of infection- and vaccine-induced clones.

This receptor was taken from a human donor who had a prior SARS-CoV-2 infection. The V call is TRBV15, the J call TRBJ1-2; no clear D. Sequenced material: CD4+ T cells from PBMCs cultured with SARS-CoV-2 spike peptides, taken after COVID-19 vaccination. The CDR3 DNA is TGTGCCACCAGCAGAGGCAGTTATGGCTACACCTTC. It specifies CATSRGSYGYTF.